This T cell receptor (beta chain) was profiled in a study of T cell clones after liver transplantation. Trimming removed 3 bases at V and 5 bases at J, with 7 bases between. Germline loops: CDR1 MDHEN, CDR2 SYDVKM. The CDR3 sequence is 12 residues long. The assay was immunoSEQ multiplex PCR, and TCRdb's table has in-frame clones only and misses some. The sample holds over 60,000 clones, around 80% seen once. The source of this sequence is a human donor who received a liver transplant. The specimen comprised CD4+ T cells from blood, sampled before liver transplant. The chain links TRBV28 to TRBJ1-2; D gene ambiguous. The DNA for the CDR3 is TGTGCCAGCAGTTTCAGACCGTATGGCTACACCTTC. Its translation: CASSFRPYGYTF.